This T cell receptor (beta chain) was sequenced during a study of blood T cell repertoires in COVID-19 (dated by TCRdb to 2020 to 2021). Broadly, across the study: Samples covering the acute and convalescent phases of COVID-19 were provided by collaborators in the United States, Italy and Spain. Subjects who had been exposed to COVID-19, were actively infected with it, or had recovered from it provided the deeply sampled blood TCRbeta repertoires that made up the dataset. The material from the prospective study consisted of cDNA or gDNA derived from T cells, B-cell-depleted T cells, or PBMCs. The sample metadata nearly always contained a de-identified subject ID, COVID-19 status, age in years and sex. Where available, HLA class I and class II types were taken from metadata supplied by the sample provider and were not determined by assay-based typing. The repertoires were made available in a free public database intended to serve as a resource for research on the immune response to SARS-CoV-2. The samples were drawn from the first 160 participants of the ongoing ImmuneRACE study and from over 950 subjects provided by 6 global collaborators. The research as a whole found: How much clinical and demographic metadata was included differed by source and by participant, and the metadata was provided uncurated.

TCRbeta CDR3 regions were amplified from genomic DNA by means of the immunoSEQ Assay, a bias-controlled multiplex PCR. The authors' analysis ran thus. The number of nucleated cells in each sample was estimated from the amplification of reference gene primers within the assay. To quantify the absolute abundance of each unique TCRbeta CDR3 rearrangement, sequence reads were collapsed and filtered. For each sample, productive Simpson clonality was calculated by taking the square root of Simpson's diversity index across productive rearrangements. This immuneACCESS table, as held by TCRdb, lists in-frame sequences with V and J called but not all clones. Of the missing ones, under half trace to an unresolved V gene in checked studies; the others have no known cause. D and trimming come from the DNA, and the V and J calls and clone size come from that table. The sample yields roughly 280,000 clones; 88% were counted once. In total, the top ten clones hold around 11% of the sample.

Including the terminal cysteine and phenylalanine, the CDR3 comprises 13 residues. The kept DNA is CDR3 alone, 39 bases in frame from the first base. V is shortened by 4 bases, J by 15 bases, and the region joining them spans 16 bases. Via the germline V gene (reference sequence), CDR1 is LGHDT and CDR2 YNNKEL. In Seattle, one collaborating source enrolled patients while the infection was active and tracked those patients longitudinally over the course of disease. Whole blood was collected in K2EDTA tubes by collaborating institutions according to the institutions' own protocols. For TCRbeta analysis, collaborators shipped samples as frozen whole blood, isolated PBMCs, or DNA extracted from either of those sample types. As concerns this clone: The clone's antigen remains unknown. The record has no base qualities; no much larger clone is one base away.

What was sequenced was peripheral blood. This receptor chain uses TRBV3-1 (or the pseudogene TRBV3-2) and TRBJ1-6; TRBD1 is a weak D gene call, 5 bases matching. This TCR derives from a woman aged 25 to 39 with COVID-19, enrolled during active disease. The CDR3 is CASSLAGGASLHF. The DNA reads as follows: TGTGCCAGCAGCCTTGCCGGGGGAGCTAGCCTCCACTTT.